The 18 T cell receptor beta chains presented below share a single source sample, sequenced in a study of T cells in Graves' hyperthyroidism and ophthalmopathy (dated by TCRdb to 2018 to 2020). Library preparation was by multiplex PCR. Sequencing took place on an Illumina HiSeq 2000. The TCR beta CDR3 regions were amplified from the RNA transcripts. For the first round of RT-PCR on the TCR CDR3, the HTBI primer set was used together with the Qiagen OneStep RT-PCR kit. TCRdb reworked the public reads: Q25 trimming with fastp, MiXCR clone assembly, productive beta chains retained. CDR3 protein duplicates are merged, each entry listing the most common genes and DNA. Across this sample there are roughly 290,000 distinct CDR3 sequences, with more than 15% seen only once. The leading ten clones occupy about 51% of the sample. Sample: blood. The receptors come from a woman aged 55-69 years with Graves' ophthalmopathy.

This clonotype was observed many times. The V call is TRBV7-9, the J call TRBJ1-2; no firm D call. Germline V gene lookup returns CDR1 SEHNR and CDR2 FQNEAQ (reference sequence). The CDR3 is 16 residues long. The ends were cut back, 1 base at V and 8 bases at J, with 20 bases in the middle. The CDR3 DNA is TGTGCCAGCAGCTTAGGCAGAACGACGAGTGGAGGGGGCTACACCTTC. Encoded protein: CASSLGRTTSGGGYTF.

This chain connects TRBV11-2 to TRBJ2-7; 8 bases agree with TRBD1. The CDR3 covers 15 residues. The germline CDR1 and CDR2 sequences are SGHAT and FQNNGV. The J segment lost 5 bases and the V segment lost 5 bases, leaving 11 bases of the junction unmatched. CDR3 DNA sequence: TGTGCCAGCAGCCTCCGGACAGGGCAGATTAACGAGCAGTACTTC. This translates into CASSLRTGQINEQYF.

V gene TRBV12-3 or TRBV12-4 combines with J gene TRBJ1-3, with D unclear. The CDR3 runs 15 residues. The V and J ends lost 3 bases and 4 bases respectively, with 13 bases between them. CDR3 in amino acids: CASSFFRVSGNTIYF. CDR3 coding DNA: TGTGCCAGCAGTTTTTTCCGGGTTTCAGGAAACACCATATATTTT.

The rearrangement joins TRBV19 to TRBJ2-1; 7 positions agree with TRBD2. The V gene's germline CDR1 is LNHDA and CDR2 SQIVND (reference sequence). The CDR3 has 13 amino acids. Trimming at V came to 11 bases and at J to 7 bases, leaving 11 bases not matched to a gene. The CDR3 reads CAVQGGRGNEQFF. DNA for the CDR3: TGTGCCGTCCAGGGCGGGAGAGGAAATGAGCAGTTCTTC.

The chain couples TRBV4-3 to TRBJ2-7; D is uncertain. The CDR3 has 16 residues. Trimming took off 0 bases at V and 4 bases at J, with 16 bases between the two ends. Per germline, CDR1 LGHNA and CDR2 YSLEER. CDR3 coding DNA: TGCGCCAGCAGCCAAGATATAAGGGCGTCCTTTTACGAGCAGTACTTC. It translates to CASSQDIRASFYEQYF.

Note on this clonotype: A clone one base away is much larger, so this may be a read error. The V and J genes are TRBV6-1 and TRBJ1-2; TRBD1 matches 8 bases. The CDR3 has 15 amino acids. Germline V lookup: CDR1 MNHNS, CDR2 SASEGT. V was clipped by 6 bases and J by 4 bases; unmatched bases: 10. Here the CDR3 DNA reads TGTGCCAGCAGGGGAGACAGGGGCAAGAGCTATGGCTACACCTTC. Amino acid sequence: CASRGDRGKSYGYTF.

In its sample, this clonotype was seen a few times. This chain's CDR3 is CASSQDRGRTMNTGELFF. Here the CDR3 DNA reads TGTGCCAGCAGCCAAGATCGGGGACGGACCATGAACACCGGGGAGCTGTTTTTT. The rearrangement uses TRBV4-2 and TRBJ2-2; D is tentatively TRBD1 or TRBD2 (5 bases each). CDR1 is LGHNA, CDR2 YNFKEQ, per germline. The CDR3 has 18 amino acids. V was trimmed by 0 bases and J by 1 base, leaving 15 bases between them.

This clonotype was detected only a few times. CDR3 in amino acids: CASIEQGPNTEAFF. Here the CDR3 DNA reads TGTGCCAGCATCGAACAGGGGCCGAACACTGAAGCTTTCTTT. This chain joins TRBV2 and TRBJ1-1, with 7 positions matching TRBD1. J was trimmed by 1 base and V by 7 bases; bases with no gene match: 6. Germline loops: CDR1 SNHLY, CDR2 FYNNEI. This CDR3 spans 14 amino acids.

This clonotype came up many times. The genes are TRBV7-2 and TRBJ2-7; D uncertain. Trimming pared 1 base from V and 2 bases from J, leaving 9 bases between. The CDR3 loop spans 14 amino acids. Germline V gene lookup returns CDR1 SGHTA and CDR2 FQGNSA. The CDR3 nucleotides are TGTGCCAGCAGCTTAGTCCCAACCACCTACGAGCAGTACTTC. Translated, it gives CASSLVPTTYEQYF. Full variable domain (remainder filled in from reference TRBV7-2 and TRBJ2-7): GAGVSQSPSNKVTEKGKDVELRCDPISGHTALYWYRQSLGQGLEFLIYFQGNSAPDKSGLPSDRFSAERTGGSVSTLTIQRTQQEDSAVYLCASSLVPTTYEQYFGPGTRLTVT.

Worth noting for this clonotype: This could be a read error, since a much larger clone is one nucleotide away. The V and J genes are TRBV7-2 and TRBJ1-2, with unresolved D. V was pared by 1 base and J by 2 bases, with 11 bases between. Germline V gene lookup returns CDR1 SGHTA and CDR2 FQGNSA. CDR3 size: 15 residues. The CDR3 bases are TGTGCCAGCAGCTTAGGTGCGGGTCGGAACTATGGCTACACCTTC. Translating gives CASSLGAGRNYGYTF.

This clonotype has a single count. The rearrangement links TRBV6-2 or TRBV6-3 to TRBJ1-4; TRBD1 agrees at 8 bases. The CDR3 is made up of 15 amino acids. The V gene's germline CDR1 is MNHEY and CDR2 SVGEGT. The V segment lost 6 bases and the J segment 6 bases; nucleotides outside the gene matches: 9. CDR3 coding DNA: TGTGCCAGCAGCCCCTCAGGGGGCGCGTATGAAAAACTGTTTTTT. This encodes CASSPSGGAYEKLFF.

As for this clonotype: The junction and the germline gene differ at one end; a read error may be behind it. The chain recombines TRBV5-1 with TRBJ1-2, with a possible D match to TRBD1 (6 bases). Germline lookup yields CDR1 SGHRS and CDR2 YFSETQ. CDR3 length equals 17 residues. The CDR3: CASSFLKRGRGNYGYTF. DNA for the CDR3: TGTGCCAGCAGCTTTCTGAAACGGGGGCGCGGTAACTATGGCTACACCTTC.

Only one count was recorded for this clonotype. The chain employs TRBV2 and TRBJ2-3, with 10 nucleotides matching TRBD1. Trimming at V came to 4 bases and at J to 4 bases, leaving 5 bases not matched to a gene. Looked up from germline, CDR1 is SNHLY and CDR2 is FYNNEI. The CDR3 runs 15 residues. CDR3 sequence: CASSARQGASDTQYF. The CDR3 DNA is TGTGCCAGCAGTGCCCGACAGGGGGCCTCAGATACGCAGTATTTT.

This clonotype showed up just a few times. In DNA, the CDR3 is TGTGCCAGCAGTTTAAGTACAGGGGCTGGCCAAGAGACCCAGTACTTC. This sequence encodes CASSLSTGAGQETQYF. The V and J genes are TRBV27 and TRBJ2-5; 7 positions match TRBD1. The V gene end was trimmed by 2 bases and the J gene end by 1 base; junction bases not matched to a gene: 7. The germline V gene has CDR1 MNHEY and CDR2 SMNVEV (reference sequence). The CDR3 length is 16 residues.

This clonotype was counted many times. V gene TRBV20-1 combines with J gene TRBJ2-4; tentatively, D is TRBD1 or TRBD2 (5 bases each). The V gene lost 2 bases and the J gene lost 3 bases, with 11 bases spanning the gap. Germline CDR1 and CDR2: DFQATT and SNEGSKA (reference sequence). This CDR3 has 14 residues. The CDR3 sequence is CSARRRDGKNIQYF. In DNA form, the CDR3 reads TGCAGTGCTAGACGCCGGGACGGCAAAAACATTCAGTACTTC.

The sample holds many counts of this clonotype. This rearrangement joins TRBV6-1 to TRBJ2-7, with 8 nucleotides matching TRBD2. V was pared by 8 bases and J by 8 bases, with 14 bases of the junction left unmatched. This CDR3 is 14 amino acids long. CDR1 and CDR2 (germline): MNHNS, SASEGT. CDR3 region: CASALLGSGAQQYF. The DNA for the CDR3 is TGTGCCAGCGCCCTCCTGGGTAGCGGGGCTCAGCAGTACTTC.

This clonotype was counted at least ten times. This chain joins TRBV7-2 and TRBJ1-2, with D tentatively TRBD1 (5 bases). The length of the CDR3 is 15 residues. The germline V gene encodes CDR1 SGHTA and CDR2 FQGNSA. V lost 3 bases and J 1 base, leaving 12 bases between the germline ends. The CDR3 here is CASSLDTSINYGYTF. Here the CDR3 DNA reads TGTGCCAGCAGCTTGGACACCTCGATTAACTATGGCTACACCTTC.

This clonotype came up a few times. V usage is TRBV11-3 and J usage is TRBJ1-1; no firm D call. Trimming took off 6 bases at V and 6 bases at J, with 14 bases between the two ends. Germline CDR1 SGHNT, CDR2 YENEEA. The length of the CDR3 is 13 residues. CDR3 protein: CASSHGPQAEAFF. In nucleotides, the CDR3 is TGTGCCAGCAGTCACGGGCCTCAGGCTGAAGCTTTCTTT.